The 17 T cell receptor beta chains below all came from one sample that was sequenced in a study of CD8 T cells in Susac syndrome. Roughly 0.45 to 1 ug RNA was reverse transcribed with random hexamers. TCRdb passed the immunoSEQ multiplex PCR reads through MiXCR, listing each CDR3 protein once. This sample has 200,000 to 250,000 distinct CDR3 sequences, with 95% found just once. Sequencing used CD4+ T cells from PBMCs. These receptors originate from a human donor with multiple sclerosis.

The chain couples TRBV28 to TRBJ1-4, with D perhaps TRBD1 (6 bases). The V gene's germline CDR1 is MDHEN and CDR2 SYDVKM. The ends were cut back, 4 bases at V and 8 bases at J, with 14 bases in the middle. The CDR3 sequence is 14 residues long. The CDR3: CASSSTGLIEKLFF. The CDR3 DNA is TGTGCCAGCAGTTCAACAGGGTTGATCGAAAAACTGTTTTTT.

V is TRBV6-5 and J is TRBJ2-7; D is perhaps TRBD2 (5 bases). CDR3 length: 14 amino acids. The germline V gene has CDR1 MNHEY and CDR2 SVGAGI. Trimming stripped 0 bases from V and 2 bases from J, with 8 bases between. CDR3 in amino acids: CASSYSRVAYEQYF. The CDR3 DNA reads TGTGCCAGCAGTTACTCGCGGGTTGCCTACGAGCAGTACTTC.

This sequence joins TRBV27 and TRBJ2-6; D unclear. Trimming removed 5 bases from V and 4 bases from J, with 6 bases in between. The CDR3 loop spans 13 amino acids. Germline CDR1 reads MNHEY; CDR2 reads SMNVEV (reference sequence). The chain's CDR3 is CASSAAGANVLTF. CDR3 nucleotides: TGTGCCAGCAGTGCAGCCGGGGCCAACGTCCTGACTTTC.

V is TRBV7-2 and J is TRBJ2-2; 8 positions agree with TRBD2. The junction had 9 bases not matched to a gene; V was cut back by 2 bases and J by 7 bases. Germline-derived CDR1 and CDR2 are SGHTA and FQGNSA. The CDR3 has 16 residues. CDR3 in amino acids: CASSLSMVAGLGELFF. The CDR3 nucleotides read TGTGCCAGCAGCTTATCGATGGTAGCGGGACTCGGGGAGCTGTTTTTT.

Here the CDR3 DNA reads TGTGCCAGCAGTTTTACAGGGGTTAACGAGCAGTACTTC. This gives the protein CASSFTGVNEQYF. V is TRBV2 and J is TRBJ2-7; 7 bases line up with TRBD1. This CDR3 spans 13 amino acids. CDR1 SNHLY and CDR2 FYNNEI come from the germline V gene. After removal of 5 bases from V and 5 bases from J, the junction contained 6 bases not matched to a gene.

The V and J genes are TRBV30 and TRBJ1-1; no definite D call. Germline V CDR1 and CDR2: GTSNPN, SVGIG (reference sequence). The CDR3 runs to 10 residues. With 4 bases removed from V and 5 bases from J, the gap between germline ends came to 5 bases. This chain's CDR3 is CAWIRTEAFF. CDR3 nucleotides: TGTGCCTGGATTAGGACTGAAGCTTTCTTT.

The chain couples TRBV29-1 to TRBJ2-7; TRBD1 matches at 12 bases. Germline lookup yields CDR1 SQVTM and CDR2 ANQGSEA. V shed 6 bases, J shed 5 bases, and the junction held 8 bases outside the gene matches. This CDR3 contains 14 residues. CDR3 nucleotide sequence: TGCAGCGTCTCCCCCGGGACAGGGGGCCACGAGCAGTACTTC. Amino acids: CSVSPGTGGHEQYF.

In DNA form, the CDR3 reads TGTGCCAGCAGCCGAACTTACAATGAGCAGTTCTTC. The encoded protein is CASSRTYNEQFF. The V call is TRBV3-1, the J call TRBJ2-1; D is unresolved. With 4 bases removed from V and 4 bases from J, the gap between germline ends came to 5 bases. This CDR3 has 12 amino acids. From germline, CDR1 is LGHDT and CDR2 YNNKEL (reference sequence).

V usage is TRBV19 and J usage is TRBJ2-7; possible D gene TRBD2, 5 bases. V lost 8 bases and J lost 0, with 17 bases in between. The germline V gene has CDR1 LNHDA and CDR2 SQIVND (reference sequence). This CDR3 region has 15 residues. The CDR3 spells CASGQAEGGSYEQYF. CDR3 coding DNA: TGTGCCAGTGGCCAGGCTGAGGGTGGCTCCTACGAGCAGTACTTC.

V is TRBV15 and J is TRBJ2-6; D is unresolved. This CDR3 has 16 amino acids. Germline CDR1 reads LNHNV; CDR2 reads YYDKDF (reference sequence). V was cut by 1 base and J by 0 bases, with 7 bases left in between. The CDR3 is CATSRGVTSGANVLTF. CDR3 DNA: TGTGCCACCAGCAGAGGTGTGACCTCTGGGGCCAACGTCCTGACTTTC. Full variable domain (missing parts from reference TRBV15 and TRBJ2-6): DAMVIQNPRYQVTQFGKPVTLSCSQTLNHNVMYWYQQKSSQAPKLLFHYYDKDFNNEADTPDNFQSRRPNTSFCFLDIRSPGLGDTAMYLCATSRGVTSGANVLTFGAGSRLTVL.

CDR3 sequence (DNA): TGTGCCAGCAGCTTAGGCCTAGCGGACAATGAGCAGTTCTTC. Its translation is CASSLGLADNEQFF. The V call is TRBV7-3, the J call TRBJ2-1, with TRBD2 matching over 7 bases. CDR1 and CDR2 from the germline V gene are SGHTA and FQGTGA. The CDR3 is 14 residues long. With V trimmed by 2 bases and J by 5 bases, 3 bases remained unmatched.

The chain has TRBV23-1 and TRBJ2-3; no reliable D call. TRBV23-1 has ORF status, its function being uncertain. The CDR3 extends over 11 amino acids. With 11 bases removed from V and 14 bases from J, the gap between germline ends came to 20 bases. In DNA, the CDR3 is TGCGCCTCAAGTGGTGGTTACCGGTGGTATTTT. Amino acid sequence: CASSGGYRWYF.

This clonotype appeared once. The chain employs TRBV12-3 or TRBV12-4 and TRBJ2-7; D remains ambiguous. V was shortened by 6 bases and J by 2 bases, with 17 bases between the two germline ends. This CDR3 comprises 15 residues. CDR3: CASRRSGQAAYEQYF. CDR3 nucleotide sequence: TGTGCCAGCAGACGATCGGGCCAGGCCGCCTACGAGCAGTACTTC.

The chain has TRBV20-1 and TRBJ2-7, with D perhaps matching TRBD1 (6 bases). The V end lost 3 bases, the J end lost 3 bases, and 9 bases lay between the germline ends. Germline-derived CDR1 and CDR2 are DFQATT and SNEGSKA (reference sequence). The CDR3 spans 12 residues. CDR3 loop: CSARDRSYEQYF. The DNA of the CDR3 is TGCAGTGCTAGGGACAGAAGCTACGAGCAGTACTTC.

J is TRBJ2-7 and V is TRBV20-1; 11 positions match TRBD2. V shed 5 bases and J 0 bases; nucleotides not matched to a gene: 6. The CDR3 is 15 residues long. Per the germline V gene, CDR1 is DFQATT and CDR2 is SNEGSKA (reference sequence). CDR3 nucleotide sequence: TGCAGTGCTGCCCCGGGGACTAGCGGCTCCTACGAGCAGTACTTC. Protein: CSAAPGTSGSYEQYF.

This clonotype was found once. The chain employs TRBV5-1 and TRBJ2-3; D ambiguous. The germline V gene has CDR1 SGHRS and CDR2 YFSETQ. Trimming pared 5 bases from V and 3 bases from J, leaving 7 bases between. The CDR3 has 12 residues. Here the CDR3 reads CASRWSTDTQYF. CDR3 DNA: TGCGCCAGCAGATGGTCGACAGATACGCAGTATTTT.

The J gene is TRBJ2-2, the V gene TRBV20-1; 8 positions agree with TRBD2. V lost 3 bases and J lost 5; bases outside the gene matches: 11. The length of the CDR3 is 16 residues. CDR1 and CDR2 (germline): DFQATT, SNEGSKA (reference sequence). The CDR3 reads CSARGSAGGWTGELFF. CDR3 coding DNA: TGCAGTGCTAGGGGCTCGGCGGGGGGTTGGACCGGGGAGCTGTTTTTT.